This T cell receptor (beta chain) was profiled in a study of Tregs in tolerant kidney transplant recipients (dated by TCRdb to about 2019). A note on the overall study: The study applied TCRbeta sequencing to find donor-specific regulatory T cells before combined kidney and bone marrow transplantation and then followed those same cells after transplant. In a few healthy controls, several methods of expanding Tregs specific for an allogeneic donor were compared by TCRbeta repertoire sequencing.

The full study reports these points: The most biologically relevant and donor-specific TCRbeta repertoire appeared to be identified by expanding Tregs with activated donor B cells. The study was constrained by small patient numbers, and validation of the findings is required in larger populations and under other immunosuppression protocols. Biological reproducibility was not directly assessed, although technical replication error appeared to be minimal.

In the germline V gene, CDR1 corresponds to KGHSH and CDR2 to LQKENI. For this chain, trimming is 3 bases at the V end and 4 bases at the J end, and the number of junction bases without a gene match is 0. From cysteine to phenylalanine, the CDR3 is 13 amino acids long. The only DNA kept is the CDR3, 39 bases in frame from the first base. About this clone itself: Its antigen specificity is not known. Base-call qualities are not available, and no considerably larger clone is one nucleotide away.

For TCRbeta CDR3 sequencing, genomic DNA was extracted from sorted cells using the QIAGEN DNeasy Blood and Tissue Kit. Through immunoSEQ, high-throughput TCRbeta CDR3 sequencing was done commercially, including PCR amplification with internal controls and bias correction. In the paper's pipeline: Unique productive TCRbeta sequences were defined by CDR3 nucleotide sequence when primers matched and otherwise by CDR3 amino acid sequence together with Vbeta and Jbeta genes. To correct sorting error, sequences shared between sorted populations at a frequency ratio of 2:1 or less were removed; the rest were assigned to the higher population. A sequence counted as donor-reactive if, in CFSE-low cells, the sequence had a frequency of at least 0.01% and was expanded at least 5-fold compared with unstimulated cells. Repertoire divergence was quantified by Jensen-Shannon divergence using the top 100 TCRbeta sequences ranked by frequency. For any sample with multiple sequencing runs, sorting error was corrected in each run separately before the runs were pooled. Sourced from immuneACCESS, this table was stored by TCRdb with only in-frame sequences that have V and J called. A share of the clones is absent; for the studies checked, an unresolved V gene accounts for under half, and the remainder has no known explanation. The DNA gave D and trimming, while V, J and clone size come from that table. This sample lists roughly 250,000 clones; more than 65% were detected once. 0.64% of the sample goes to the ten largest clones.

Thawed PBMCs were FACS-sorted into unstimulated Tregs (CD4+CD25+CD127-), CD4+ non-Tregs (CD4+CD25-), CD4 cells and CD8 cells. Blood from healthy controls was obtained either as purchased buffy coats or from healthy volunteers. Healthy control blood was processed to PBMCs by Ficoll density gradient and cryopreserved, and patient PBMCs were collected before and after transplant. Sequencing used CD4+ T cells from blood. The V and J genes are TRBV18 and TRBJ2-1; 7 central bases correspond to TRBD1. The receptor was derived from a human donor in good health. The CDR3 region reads CASSPDRYNEQFF. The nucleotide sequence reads TGTGCCAGCTCACCGGACAGGTACAATGAGCAGTTCTTC.